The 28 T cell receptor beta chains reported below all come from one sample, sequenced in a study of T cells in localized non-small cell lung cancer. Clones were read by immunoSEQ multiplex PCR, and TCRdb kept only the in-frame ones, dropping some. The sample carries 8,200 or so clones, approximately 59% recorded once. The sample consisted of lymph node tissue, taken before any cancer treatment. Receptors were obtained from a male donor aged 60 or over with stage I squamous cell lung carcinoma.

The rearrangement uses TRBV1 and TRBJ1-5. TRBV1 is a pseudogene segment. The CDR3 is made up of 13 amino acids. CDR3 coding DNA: TGCGCCAGCAGCCAAGGGATGAATCAGCCCCAGCATTTT. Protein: CASSQGMNQPQHF.

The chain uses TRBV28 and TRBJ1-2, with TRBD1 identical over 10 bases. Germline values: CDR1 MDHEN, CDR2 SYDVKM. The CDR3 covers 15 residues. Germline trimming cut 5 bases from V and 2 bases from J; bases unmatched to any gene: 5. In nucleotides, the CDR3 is TGTGCCAGCAGTCCATCGACAGGGGGCAACTATGGCTACACCTTC. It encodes CASSPSTGGNYGYTF.

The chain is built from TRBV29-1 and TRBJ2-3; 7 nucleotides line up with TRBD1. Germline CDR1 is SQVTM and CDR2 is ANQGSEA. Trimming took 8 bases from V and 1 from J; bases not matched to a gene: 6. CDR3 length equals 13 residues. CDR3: CSTHDRGTDTQYF. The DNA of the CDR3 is TGCAGCACCCACGACAGGGGCACAGATACGCAGTATTTT.

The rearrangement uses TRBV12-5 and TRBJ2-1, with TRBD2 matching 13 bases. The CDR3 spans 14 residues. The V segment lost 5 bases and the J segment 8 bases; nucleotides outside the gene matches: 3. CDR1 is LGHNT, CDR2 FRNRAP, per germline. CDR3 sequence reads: CASGPGLAGDEQFF. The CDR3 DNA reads TGTGCTAGTGGTCCCGGACTAGCGGGAGATGAGCAGTTCTTC.

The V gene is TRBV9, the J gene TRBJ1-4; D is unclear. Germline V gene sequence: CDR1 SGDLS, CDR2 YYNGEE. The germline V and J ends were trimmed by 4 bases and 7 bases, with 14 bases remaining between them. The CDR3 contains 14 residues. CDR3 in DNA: TGTGCCAGCAGCTTGGGAAATAGTGGTGAAAAACTGTTTTTT. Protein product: CASSLGNSGEKLFF.

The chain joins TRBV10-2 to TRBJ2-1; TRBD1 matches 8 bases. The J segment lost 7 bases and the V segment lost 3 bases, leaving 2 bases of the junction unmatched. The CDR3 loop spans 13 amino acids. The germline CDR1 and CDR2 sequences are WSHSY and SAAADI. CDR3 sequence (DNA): TGCGCCAGCAGTGACTGGACAGGGAATGAGCAGTTCTTC. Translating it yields CASSDWTGNEQFF.

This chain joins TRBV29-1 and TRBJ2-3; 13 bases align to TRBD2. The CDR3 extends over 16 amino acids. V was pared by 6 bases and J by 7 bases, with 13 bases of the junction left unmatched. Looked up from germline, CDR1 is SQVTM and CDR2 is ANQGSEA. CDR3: CSVAPGLAGSQNTQYF. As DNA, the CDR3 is TGCAGCGTCGCGCCGGGACTAGCGGGATCCCAAAATACGCAGTATTTT.

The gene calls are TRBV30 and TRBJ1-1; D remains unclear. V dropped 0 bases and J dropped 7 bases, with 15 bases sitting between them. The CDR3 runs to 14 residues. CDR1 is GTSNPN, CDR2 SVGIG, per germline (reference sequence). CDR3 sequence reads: CAWSVGGGLNEAFF. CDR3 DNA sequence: TGTGCCTGGAGTGTTGGAGGCGGCCTGAATGAAGCTTTCTTT.

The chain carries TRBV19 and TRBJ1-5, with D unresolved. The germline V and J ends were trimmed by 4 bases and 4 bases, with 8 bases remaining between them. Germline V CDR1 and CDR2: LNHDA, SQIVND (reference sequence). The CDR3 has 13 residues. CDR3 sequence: CASSTIQNQPQHF. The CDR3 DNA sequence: TGTGCCAGTAGTACGATACAGAATCAGCCCCAGCATTTT.

CDR3 DNA sequence: TGTGCCAGCAGCCAGGGGGCCGGTTCCGAAAAACTGTTTTTT. This encodes CASSQGAGSEKLFF. This chain links TRBV28 with TRBJ1-4; 8 bases are shared with TRBD1. The CDR3 has 14 residues. The V gene end was trimmed by 6 bases and the J gene end by 8 bases; junction bases not matched to a gene: 8. Per the germline V gene, CDR1 is MDHEN and CDR2 is SYDVKM.

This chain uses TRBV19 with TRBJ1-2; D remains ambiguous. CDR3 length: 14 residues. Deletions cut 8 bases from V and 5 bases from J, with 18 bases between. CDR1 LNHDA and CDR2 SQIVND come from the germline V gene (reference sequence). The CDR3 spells CASSPAPSIYGYTF. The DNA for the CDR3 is TGTGCCAGTTCCCCCGCTCCATCGATTTATGGCTACACCTTC.

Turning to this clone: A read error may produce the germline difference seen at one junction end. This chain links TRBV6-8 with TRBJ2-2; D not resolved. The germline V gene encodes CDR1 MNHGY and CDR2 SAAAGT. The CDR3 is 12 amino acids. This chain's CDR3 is CAISSNTGELFF. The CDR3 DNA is TGTGCCATCAGTTCCAACACCGGGGAGCTGTTTTTT.

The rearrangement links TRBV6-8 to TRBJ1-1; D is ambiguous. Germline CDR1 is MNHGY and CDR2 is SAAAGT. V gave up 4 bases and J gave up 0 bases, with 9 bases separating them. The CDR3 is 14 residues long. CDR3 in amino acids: CASSLGLLNTEAFF. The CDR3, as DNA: TGTGCCAGCAGTTTGGGTTTATTGAACACTGAAGCTTTCTTT.

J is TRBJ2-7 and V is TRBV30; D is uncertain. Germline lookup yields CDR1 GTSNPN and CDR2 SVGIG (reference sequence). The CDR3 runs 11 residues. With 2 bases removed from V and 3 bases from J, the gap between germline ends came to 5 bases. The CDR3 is CAWSLNYEQYF. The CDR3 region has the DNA TGTGCCTGGAGTTTAAACTACGAGCAGTACTTC.

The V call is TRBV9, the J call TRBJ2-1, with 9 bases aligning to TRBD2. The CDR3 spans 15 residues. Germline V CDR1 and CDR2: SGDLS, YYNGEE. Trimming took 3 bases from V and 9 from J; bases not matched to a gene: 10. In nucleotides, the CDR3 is TGTGCCAGCAGCGCCCTAGCGGGACGATCGGGTGAGCAGTTCTTC. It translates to CASSALAGRSGEQFF.

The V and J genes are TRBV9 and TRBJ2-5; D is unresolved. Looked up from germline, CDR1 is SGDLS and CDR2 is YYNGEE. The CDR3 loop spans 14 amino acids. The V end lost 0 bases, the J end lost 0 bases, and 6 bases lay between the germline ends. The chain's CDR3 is CASSVGGNQETQYF. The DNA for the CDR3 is TGTGCCAGCAGCGTAGGAGGAAACCAAGAGACCCAGTACTTC.

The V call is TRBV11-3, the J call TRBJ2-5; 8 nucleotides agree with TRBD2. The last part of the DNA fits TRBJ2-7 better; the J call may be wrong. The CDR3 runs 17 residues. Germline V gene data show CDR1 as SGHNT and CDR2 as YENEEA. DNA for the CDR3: TGTGCCAGCAGGAGGAGGGCGGGAGCGGGAGACGGGAACGAGCAGTACTTC. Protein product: CASRRRAGAGDGNEQYF.

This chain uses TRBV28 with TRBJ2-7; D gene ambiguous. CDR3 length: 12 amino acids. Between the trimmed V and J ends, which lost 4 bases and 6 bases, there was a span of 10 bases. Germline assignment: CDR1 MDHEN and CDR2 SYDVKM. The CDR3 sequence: CASSSSPGEQYF. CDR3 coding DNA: TGTGCCAGCAGTTCCTCCCCGGGCGAGCAGTACTTC.

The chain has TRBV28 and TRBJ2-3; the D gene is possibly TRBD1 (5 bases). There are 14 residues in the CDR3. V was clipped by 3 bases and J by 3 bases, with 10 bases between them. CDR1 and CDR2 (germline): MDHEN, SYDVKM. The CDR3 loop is CASSFQGMTDTQYF. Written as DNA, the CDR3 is TGTGCCAGCAGTTTTCAGGGTATGACAGATACGCAGTATTTT.

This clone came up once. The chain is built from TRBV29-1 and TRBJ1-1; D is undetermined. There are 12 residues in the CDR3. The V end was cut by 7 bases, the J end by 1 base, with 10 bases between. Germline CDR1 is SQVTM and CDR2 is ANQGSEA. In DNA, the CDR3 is TGCAGCGGCAGACGGACGAACACTGAAGCTTTCTTT. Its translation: CSGRRTNTEAFF.

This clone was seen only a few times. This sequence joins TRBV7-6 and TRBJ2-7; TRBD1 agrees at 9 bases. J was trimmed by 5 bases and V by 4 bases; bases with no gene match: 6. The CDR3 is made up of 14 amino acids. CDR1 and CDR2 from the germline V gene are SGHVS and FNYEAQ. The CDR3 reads CASSWDRAQDEQYF. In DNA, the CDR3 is TGTGCCAGCAGCTGGGACAGGGCTCAGGACGAGCAGTACTTC.

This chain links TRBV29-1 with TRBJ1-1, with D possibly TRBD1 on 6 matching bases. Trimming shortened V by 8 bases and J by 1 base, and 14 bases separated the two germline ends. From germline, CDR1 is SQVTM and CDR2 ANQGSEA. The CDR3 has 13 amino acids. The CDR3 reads CSSERGGNTEAFF. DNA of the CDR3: TGCAGCTCGGAGAGGGGGGGGAACACTGAAGCTTTCTTT.

The CDR3 nucleotides are TGTGCCAGCAGTGAAGGTAGGGGGATCTCCCATGGCTACACCTTC. Protein product: CASSEGRGISHGYTF. The genes are TRBV6-1 and TRBJ1-2; TRBD1 might be the D (6 bases). Germline V gene sequence: CDR1 MNHNS, CDR2 SASEGT. The length of the CDR3 is 15 residues. Trimming pared 1 base from V and 6 bases from J, leaving 15 bases between.

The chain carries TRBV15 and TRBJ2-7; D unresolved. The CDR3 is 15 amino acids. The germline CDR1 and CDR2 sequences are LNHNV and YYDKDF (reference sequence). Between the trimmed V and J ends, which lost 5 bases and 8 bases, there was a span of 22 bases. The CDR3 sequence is CATSHPQNGALQQYF. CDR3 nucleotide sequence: TGTGCCACCAGCCACCCACAAAACGGAGCCTTGCAGCAGTACTTC. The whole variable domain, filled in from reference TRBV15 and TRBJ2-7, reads DAMVIQNPRYQVTQFGKPVTLSCSQTLNHNVMYWYQQKSSQAPKLLFHYYDKDFNNEADTPDNFQSRRPNTSFCFLDIRSPGLGDTAMYLCATSHPQNGALQQYFGPGTRLTVT.

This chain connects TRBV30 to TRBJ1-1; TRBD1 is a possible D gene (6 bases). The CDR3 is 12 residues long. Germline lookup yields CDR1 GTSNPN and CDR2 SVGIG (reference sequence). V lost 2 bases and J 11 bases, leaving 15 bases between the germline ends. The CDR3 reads CAWSQDSLGAFF. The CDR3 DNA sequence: TGTGCCTGGAGTCAGGACAGCCTCGGCGCTTTCTTT.

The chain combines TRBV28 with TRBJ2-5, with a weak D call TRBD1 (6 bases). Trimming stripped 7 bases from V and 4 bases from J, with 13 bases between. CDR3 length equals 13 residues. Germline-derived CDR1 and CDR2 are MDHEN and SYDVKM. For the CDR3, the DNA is TGTGCCAGCAACAGGGCAGGAGGAGAGACCCAGTACTTC. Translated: CASNRAGGETQYF.

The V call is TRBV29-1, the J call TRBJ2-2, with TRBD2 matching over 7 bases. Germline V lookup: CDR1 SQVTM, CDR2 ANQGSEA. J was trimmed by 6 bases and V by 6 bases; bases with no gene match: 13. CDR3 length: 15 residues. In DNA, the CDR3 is TGCAGCGTGTCCCAGACTAGCAGTGGGGCCGGGGAGCTGTTTTTT. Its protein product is CSVSQTSSGAGELFF.

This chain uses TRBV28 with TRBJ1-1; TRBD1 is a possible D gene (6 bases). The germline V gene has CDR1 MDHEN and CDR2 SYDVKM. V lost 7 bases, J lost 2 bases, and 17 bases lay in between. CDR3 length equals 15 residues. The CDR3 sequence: CASTFTGHLNTEAFF. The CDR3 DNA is TGTGCCAGCACCTTTACGGGACACTTAAACACTGAAGCTTTCTTT.